These 3 T cell receptor beta chains were all obtained from the same sample, sequenced in a study of cytomegalovirus exposure and HLA in healthy donors. Use of 60 Vbeta and 13 Jbeta primers characterized the PCR. Repertoires were generated with immunoSEQ multiplex PCR, while TCRdb's copy carries only in-frame clones and drops some. The repertoire holds tens of thousands of clones, with 80% as singletons. The sequencing sample was made of PBMCs. The receptors come from a male donor in good health and CMV-seronegative.

This clone has just one count. The chain recombines TRBV5-4 with TRBJ1-1, with D hard to call. Germline assignment: CDR1 SGHNT and CDR2 YYREEE (reference sequence). The V end lost 4 bases, the J end lost 4 bases, and 20 bases lay between the germline ends. The CDR3 length is 16 residues. The CDR3 spells CASSLLNLAEGTEAFF. The CDR3 nucleotides are TGTGCCAGCAGCCTATTAAACCTAGCAGAGGGCACTGAAGCTTTCTTT.

The chain employs TRBV7-9 and TRBJ1-2, with 9 bases that match TRBD1. The CDR3 covers 14 residues. Germline CDR1 SEHNR, CDR2 FQNEAQ (reference sequence). J lost 6 bases, V lost 0 bases, and 2 bases had no gene match. The CDR3 is CASSLARTGDGYTF. CDR3 sequence (DNA): TGTGCCAGCAGCTTAGCAAGGACAGGGGATGGCTACACCTTC. The variable domain in full, completed from reference TRBV7-9 and TRBJ1-2, reads DTGVSQNPRHKITKRGQNVTFRCDPISEHNRLYWYRQTLGQGPEFLTYFQNEAQLEKSRLLSDRFSAERPKGSFSTLEIQRTEQGDSAMYLCASSLARTGDGYTFGSGTRLTVV.

The chain recombines TRBV6-1 with TRBJ2-7; TRBD2 might be the D (6 bases). V lost 4 bases, J lost 2 bases, and 21 bases lay in between. This CDR3 has 17 residues. Germline V gives CDR1 MNHNS, CDR2 SASEGT. CDR3: CASSGTSLDSGTYEQYF. The CDR3 DNA is TGTGCCAGCAGTGGGACCTCTCTGGATAGCGGAACCTACGAGCAGTACTTC.